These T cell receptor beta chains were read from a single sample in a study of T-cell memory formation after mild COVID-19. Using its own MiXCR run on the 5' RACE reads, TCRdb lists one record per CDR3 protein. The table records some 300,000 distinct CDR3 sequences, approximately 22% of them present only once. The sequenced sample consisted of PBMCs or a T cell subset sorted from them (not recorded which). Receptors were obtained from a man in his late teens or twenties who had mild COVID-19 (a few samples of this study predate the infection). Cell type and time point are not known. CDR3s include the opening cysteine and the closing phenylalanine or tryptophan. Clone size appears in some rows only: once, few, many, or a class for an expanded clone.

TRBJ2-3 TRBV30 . CAWLPASTDTQYF
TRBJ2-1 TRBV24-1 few CATSVDLEGGNEQFF
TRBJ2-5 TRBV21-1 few CASSLRQGTETQYF
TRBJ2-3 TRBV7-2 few CASSSFRDTQYF
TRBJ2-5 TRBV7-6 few CASSQNPGSGETQYF
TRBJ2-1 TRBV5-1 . CASSFGRGPYNEQFF
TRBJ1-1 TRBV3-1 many CASSQVRNTEAFF
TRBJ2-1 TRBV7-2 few CASSWGVAGGNEQFF
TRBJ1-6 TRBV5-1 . CASSLAGRVYSPLHF
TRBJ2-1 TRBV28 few CASSLPGDEQFF
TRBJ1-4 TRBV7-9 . CASSADRKDEKLFF
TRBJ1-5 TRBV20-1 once CSGAGGGNQPQHF
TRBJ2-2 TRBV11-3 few CASSLEVPGELFF
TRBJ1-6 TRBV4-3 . CASSHVTGRGRSPLHF
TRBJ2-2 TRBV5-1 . CASSIWGGTGELFF
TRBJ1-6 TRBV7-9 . CASSLFGDNSPLHF
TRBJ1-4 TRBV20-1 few CSATTGFSEKLFF
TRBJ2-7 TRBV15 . CATSREGLNYEQYF
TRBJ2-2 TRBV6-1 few CASSPGQGYTGELFF
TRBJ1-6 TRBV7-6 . CASSAEKGNSSSYNSPLHF
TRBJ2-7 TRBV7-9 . CASSETSSDEQYF
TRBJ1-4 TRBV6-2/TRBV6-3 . CASSYSTQNEKLFF
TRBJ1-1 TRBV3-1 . CASKGESVDTEAFF